The clone carrying this T cell receptor (beta chain) came up a few times. The antigen is undetermined. This record belongs to a study of blood T cells in healthy people across ages. This CDR3 has 15 residues. Germline-derived CDR1 and CDR2 are WNHNN and SYGVQD (reference sequence). Trimming removed 3 bases from V and 3 bases from J; junction bases left unmatched: 7. Each donor was a healthy Caucasian individual from Russia, aged about 6 to 95. Together with a sample-barcoded 5' primer, a J-beta primer mix was included in a second PCR lasting roughly 6 to 12 cycles. TCRdb redid the calling of the 5' RACE reads with MiXCR, one entry per CDR3 protein. The repertoire holds some 1.5 million distinct CDR3 sequences, with about 30% as singletons. Study conclusions and caveats: It was not known whether donors were CMV positive (a possible confounder of expanded clonotype changes). Considered underestimates were the diversity estimates obtained from one million T cells. The recorded TCR beta diversity per million T cells decreased in a roughly linear manner with age.

This clonotype was sampled from a woman in her 30s in good health. The rearrangement uses TRBV10-1 and TRBJ2-7; 8 bases are shared with TRBD2. What was sequenced was blood. The CDR3 loop reads CASSDTELAVYEQYF. The DNA for the CDR3 is TGCGCCAGCAGTGATACGGAACTAGCGGTCTACGAGCAGTACTTC.